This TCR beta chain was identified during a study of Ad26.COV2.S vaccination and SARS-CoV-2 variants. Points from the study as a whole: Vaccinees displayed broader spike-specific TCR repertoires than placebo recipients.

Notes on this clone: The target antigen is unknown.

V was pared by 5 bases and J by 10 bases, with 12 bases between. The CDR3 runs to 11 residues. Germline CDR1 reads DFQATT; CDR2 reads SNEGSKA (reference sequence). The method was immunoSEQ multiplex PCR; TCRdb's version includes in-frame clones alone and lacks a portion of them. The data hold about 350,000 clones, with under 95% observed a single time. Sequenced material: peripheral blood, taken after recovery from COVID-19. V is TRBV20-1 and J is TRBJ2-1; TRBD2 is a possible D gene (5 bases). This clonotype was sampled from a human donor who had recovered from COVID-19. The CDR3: CSAPLAAEQFF. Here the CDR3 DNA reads TGCAGTGCTCCTCTAGCTGCCGAGCAGTTCTTC.